These T cell receptor beta chains were read from a single sample in a study of OX40 agonist ivuxolimab in advanced cancers. Data came from immunoSEQ multiplex PCR; TCRdb stores just in-frame clones and leaves some out. The sample consists of about 49,000 clones, roughly 79% of them appearing once. Specimen: CD4+ or CD8+ T cells sorted from blood, collected in a trial of the OX40 agonist ivuxolimab. These receptors came from an adult with an advanced solid tumor such as melanoma, head and neck, liver or kidney cancer. The conserved cysteine and the conserved F or W are not part of the CDR3 here.

j_gene: TRBJ2-2
v_gene: TRBV6-1
CDR3aa: ASSEQVRQLNTGELF

j_gene: TRBJ2-3
v_gene: TRBV6-5
CDR3aa: ASSYGLGGDVDTQY

j_gene: TRBJ1-5
v_gene: TRBV2
CDR3aa: ASSDDRSPSNQPQH

j_gene: TRBJ1-3
v_gene: TRBV9
CDR3aa: ASSVSQENTIY

j_gene: TRBJ2-3
v_gene: TRBV27
CDR3aa: ASSLSASGAEDTQY

j_gene: TRBJ2-7
v_gene: TRBV2
CDR3aa: ASTTRASYEQY

j_gene: TRBJ2-1
v_gene: TRBV5-1
CDR3aa: ASSLTGPDEQF

j_gene: TRBJ2-7
v_gene: TRBV27
CDR3aa: ASSPTGTVYEQY

j_gene: TRBJ2-3
v_gene: TRBV6-6
CDR3aa: ASSAAGLAGGDTQY

j_gene: TRBJ1-1
v_gene: TRBV5-8
CDR3aa: ASSPGTVLEAF

j_gene: TRBJ2-3
v_gene: TRBV5-1
CDR3aa: ASSLTGEGTDTQY

j_gene: TRBJ2-3
v_gene: TRBV19
CDR3aa: ASSSAGDGGDTQY

j_gene: TRBJ2-3
v_gene: TRBV28
CDR3aa: ASTISGSDADTQY

j_gene: TRBJ2-6
v_gene: TRBV4-1
CDR3aa: ASSPTPAGANVLT

j_gene: TRBJ2-7
v_gene: TRBV9
CDR3aa: ASSFDSEQQY

j_gene: TRBJ2-3
v_gene: TRBV7-2
CDR3aa: ASSLNRRVQVDTQY

j_gene: TRBJ2-3
v_gene: TRBV6-4
CDR3aa: ASSGQGVSDTQY

j_gene: TRBJ1-1
v_gene: TRBV19
CDR3aa: ASTSGFTEAF

j_gene: TRBJ2-7
v_gene: TRBV4-1
CDR3aa: ASSQVGSSYEQY

j_gene: TRBJ2-1
v_gene: TRBV5-5
CDR3aa: ASSLTGGAYEQF

j_gene: TRBJ1-1
v_gene: TRBV27
CDR3aa: ASSLTQGNTEAF

j_gene: TRBJ1-6
v_gene: TRBV7-6
CDR3aa: ASSLGPVYNSPLH

j_gene: TRBJ2-2
v_gene: TRBV4-1
CDR3aa: ASSQLQGNTGELF

j_gene: TRBJ1-1
v_gene: TRBV19
CDR3aa: ASSTPLGENTEAF

j_gene: TRBJ2-7
v_gene: TRBV9
CDR3aa: ASSARTSGTLYEQY

j_gene: TRBJ1-2
v_gene: TRBV5-4
CDR3aa: ASSWGTSDYGYT

j_gene: TRBJ2-7
v_gene: TRBV27
CDR3aa: ASSPLGTVLEQY

j_gene: TRBJ1-1
v_gene: TRBV5-6
CDR3aa: ASSLGGDWGTEAF